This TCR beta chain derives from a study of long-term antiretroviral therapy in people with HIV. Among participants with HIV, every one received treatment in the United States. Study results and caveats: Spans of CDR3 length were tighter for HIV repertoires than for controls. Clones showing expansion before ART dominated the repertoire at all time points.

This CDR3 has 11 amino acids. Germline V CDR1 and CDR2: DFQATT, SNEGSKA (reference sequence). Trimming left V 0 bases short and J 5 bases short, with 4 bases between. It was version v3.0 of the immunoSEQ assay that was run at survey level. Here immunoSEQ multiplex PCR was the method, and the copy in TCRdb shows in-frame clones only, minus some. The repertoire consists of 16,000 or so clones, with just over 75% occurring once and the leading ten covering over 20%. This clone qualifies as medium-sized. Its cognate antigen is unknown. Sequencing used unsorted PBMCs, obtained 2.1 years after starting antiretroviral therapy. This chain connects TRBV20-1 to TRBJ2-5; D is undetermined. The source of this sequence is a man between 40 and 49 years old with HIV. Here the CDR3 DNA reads TGCAGTGCTAGAGATCGGGAGACCCAGTACTTC. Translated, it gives CSARDRETQYF.